The clone carrying this T cell receptor beta chain was detected a few times. Its antigen is currently unknown. CDR1 and CDR2 from the germline V gene are SNHLY and FYNNEI. CDR3 length: 14 residues. The V end was cut by 1 base, the J end by 3 bases, with 7 bases between. This sample is part of a study of Ad26.COV2.S vaccination and SARS-CoV-2 variants. General study results and limits: Vaccinated individuals (as opposed to placebo recipients) had higher spike-specific TCR breadth. Possible underestimation of total T cell responses by the TCR breadth and depth analyses was noted.

Treatment here: about 20 received Ad26.COV2.S at low or high dose, single or two shots; about 5 received placebo; per-sample allocation not given. Material that was analyzed had been drawn on day 63 after the first vaccine or placebo injection. Cohort 1b enrolled adults aged 18-55 years in Boston. Libraries were prepared by immunoSEQ multiplex PCR; TCRdb keeps only in-frame clonotypes and omits some of them. Counted here are around 450,000 clones, around nine tenths occurring once; the ten biggest clones make up about 3.5%. This TCR was recovered from a person aged 18-60 years who received the Ad26.COV2.S COVID-19 vaccine or a placebo. The chain employs TRBV2 and TRBJ1-5; D is unclear. The specimen comprised peripheral blood, sampled in a trial of Ad26.COV2.S vaccine versus placebo. The CDR3 sequence is CASSEEGVNQPQHF. The CDR3 DNA follows: TGTGCCAGCAGTGAAGAAGGAGTCAATCAGCCCCAGCATTTT. The full variable domain, with the rest looked up from reference TRBV2 and TRBJ1-5, is EPEVTQTPSHQVTQMGQEVILRCVPISNHLYFYWYRQILGQKVEFLVSFYNNEISEKSEIFDDQFSVERPDGSNFTLKIRSTKLEDSAMYFCASSEEGVNQPQHFGDGTRLSIL.